A single sample is the source of the 2 T cell receptor beta chains below, sequenced in a study of CD8+ T cells in alopecia areata. Reverse transcribed after extraction, RNA yielded cDNA as the sequencing template. Using immunoSEQ multiplex PCR, the repertoire was profiled, and TCRdb retains in-frame clones only, with some absent. The sample shows 200,000 or so clones, roughly 50% of them seen only once. The treatment was: oral pan-JAK inhibitor, 5-10 mg twice daily. This specimen consisted of CD4+ T cells sorted from blood, obtained at week 24, from a patient treated with tofacitinib. The receptor source for this set is a human donor with alopecia areata.

This clone was seen only a few times. The chain has TRBV19 and TRBJ2-7, with D maybe TRBD1 (6 bases). This CDR3 is 14 amino acids long. Germline assignment: CDR1 LNHDA and CDR2 SQIVND (reference sequence). The germline V and J ends were trimmed by 8 bases and 1 base, with 15 bases remaining between them. CDR3 nucleotide sequence: TGTGCCAGTCAGAAGGGGGTGACATCCTACGAGCAGTACTTC. This translates into CASQKGVTSYEQYF.

The chain links TRBV7-9 to TRBJ2-3; D not certain. The germline gives CDR1 SEHNR, CDR2 FQNEAQ (reference sequence). The CDR3 covers 15 residues. V lost 2 bases and J lost 6, with 15 bases in between. The CDR3 DNA reads as TGTGCCAGCAGCTTAAGTTTAGCCGAGTTGGATACGCAGTATTTT. Translation: CASSLSLAELDTQYF.